Sequencing of this T cell receptor beta chain was carried out in a study of blood T cell repertoires in COVID-19. In the authors' workflow: Using reference gene primer amplification, nucleated cell counts were estimated. The table came from immunoSEQ multiplex PCR; TCRdb's copy has only in-frame clones and leaves some out. Clone size and V and J calls were adopted from that table, with D and trimming inferred from the DNA. The sample contains about 140,000 clones, around four fifths of which appear only once. The receptor was derived from a human donor in a cohort sampled during active COVID-19. Sequenced material: peripheral blood.

In DNA form, the CDR3 reads TGTGCCAGCAGCGTAGCAGGGTTGGCGAATGAGCAGTTCTTC. It is translated as CASSVAGLANEQFF. The chain recombines TRBV9 with TRBJ2-1; maybe TRBD1 (5 bases). Deletions cut 0 bases from V and 7 bases from J, with 11 bases between. The CDR3 covers 14 residues. Per the germline V gene, CDR1 is SGDLS and CDR2 is YYNGEE.